This passage covers 25 T cell receptor beta chains from one sample sequenced in a study of cytotoxic CD8 clonotypes in ibrutinib-treated CLL. Sequencing used immunoSEQ multiplex PCR; TCRdb keeps in-frame clones, though not all of them. Of 150,000 to 200,000 clones in the sample, about 72% were seen once. Sample: PBMCs, taken after 24 months of ibrutinib treatment. The origin of the receptors is a human donor with chronic lymphocytic leukemia.

The gene calls are TRBV6-1 and TRBJ2-1, with 14 positions matching TRBD2. CDR3 size: 14 residues. Trimming took 7 bases from V and 7 from J; bases not matched to a gene: 3. Germline CDR1 MNHNS, CDR2 SASEGT. The CDR3 reads CASTGLAGVNEQFF. CDR3 bases: TGTGCCAGCACGGGACTAGCGGGAGTTAATGAGCAGTTCTTC.

This sequence joins TRBV28 and TRBJ2-3; D is perhaps TRBD2 (6 bases). This CDR3 has 14 residues. Germline values: CDR1 MDHEN, CDR2 SYDVKM. V dropped 7 bases and J dropped 4 bases, with 15 bases sitting between them. The CDR3 region is CASTEWRDPDTQYF. The CDR3 DNA reads as TGTGCCAGCACGGAATGGCGGGACCCAGATACGCAGTATTTT. The whole variable domain, filled in from reference TRBV28 and TRBJ2-3, reads DVKVTQSSRYLVKRTGEKVFLECVQDMDHENMFWYRQDPGLGLRLIYFSYDVKMKEKGDIPEGYSVSREKKERFSLILESASTNQTSMYLCASTEWRDPDTQYFGPGTRLTVL.

The chain links TRBV10-3 to TRBJ1-1, with D hard to call. Germline V CDR1 and CDR2: ENHRY, SYGVKD. The CDR3 length is 12 residues. The V gene lost 8 bases and the J gene lost 2 bases, with 9 bases spanning the gap. Here the CDR3 DNA reads TGTGCCATCGCGGACGGAAACACTGAAGCTTTCTTT. Amino acid sequence: CAIADGNTEAFF.

The chain employs TRBV7-2 and TRBJ1-2; 7 bases map to TRBD1. Germline assignment: CDR1 SGHTA and CDR2 FQGNSA. CDR3 size: 14 residues. The V segment lost 5 bases and the J segment 3 bases; nucleotides outside the gene matches: 6. CDR3 DNA: TGTGCCAGCAGCCGTGATCAGGGGGACTATGGCTACACCTTC. This gives the protein CASSRDQGDYGYTF.

This sequence joins TRBV7-2 and TRBJ2-1; D gene uncertain. In germline, CDR1 is SGHTA, CDR2 FQGNSA. V shed 0 bases and J shed 7 bases, with 7 bases lying between them. This CDR3 comprises 13 residues. In nucleotides, the CDR3 is TGTGCCAGCAGCTTAGCAGCCGTAAATGAGCAGTTCTTC. It is translated as CASSLAAVNEQFF.

This clone occurred once. The V gene is TRBV5-1, the J gene TRBJ2-3, with D possibly matching TRBD2 (6 bases). The V and J ends lost 2 bases and 4 bases respectively, with 11 bases between them. Germline CDR1 is SGHRS and CDR2 is YFSETQ. The CDR3 consists of 14 residues. DNA of the CDR3: TGCGCCAGCAGCTTTCGGAGGGCATCAGATACGCAGTATTTT. Its translation is CASSFRRASDTQYF.

This rearrangement joins TRBV9 to TRBJ1-1, with D uncertain. V was shortened by 0 bases and J by 6 bases, with 3 bases between the two germline ends. Germline CDR1 is SGDLS and CDR2 is YYNGEE. The CDR3 spans 11 residues. As DNA, the CDR3 is TGTGCCAGCAGCGTAGGGTCTGAAGCTTTCTTT. It encodes CASSVGSEAFF.

This clone has only a few counts. The chain employs TRBV18 and TRBJ2-7; D gene ambiguous. The germline V gene has CDR1 KGHSH and CDR2 LQKENI. Trimming removed 3 bases at V and 5 bases at J, with 11 bases between. The CDR3 is 13 residues long. The CDR3 protein is CASSPSKSHEQYF. DNA of the CDR3: TGTGCCAGCTCACCCTCTAAAAGCCACGAGCAGTACTTC.

This rearrangement joins TRBV2 to TRBJ2-4, with D possibly being TRBD1 or TRBD2 (5 bases each). Germline CDR1 is SNHLY and CDR2 is FYNNEI. The CDR3 sequence is 15 residues long. V was cut by 3 bases and J by 7 bases, with 16 bases left in between. The CDR3 sequence: CASSDRPGAFNIQYF. CDR3 sequence (DNA): TGTGCCAGCAGTGACCGGCCCGGGGCCTTTAACATTCAGTACTTC. Using reference TRBV2 and TRBJ2-4 for the parts outside the CDR3, the full variable domain is EPEVTQTPSHQVTQMGQEVILRCVPISNHLYFYWYRQILGQKVEFLVSFYNNEISEKSEIFDDQFSVERPDGSNFTLKIRSTKLEDSAMYFCASSDRPGAFNIQYFGAGTRLSVL.

For the CDR3, the DNA is TGTGCCAGCAGCTTAGAAGGATGGACGACCAGGGACTATGGCTACACCTTC. As protein: CASSLEGWTTRDYGYTF. The V call is TRBV7-2, the J call TRBJ1-2; D is possibly TRBD1 (5 bases). The length of the CDR3 is 17 residues. Trimming removed 1 base at V and 3 bases at J, with 18 bases between. In germline, CDR1 is SGHTA, CDR2 FQGNSA.

The sample holds a few counts of this clone. This rearrangement joins TRBV10-3 to TRBJ2-7, with D possibly being TRBD1 (6 bases). Germline V CDR1 and CDR2: ENHRY, SYGVKD. CDR3 length: 14 amino acids. V lost 4 bases and J lost 3, with 13 bases in between. For the CDR3, the DNA is TGTGCCATCAGTGGACAGGACAAGAACTACGAGCAGTACTTC. Translation gives CAISGQDKNYEQYF.

J is TRBJ2-7 and V is TRBV19, with 9 positions matching TRBD1. CDR1 and CDR2 (germline): LNHDA, SQIVND (reference sequence). The CDR3 is 15 amino acids. J gave up 4 bases and V 5 bases, and 9 bases lay outside the gene matches. CDR3 sequence (DNA): TGTGCCAGTAGTCGGTTGGGACAGGGACCTTACGAGCAGTACTTC. Its translation is CASSRLGQGPYEQYF.

This chain connects TRBV9 to TRBJ2-2; no definite D call. CDR1 is SGDLS, CDR2 YYNGEE, per germline. The V end lost 0 bases, the J end lost 7 bases, and 10 bases lay between the germline ends. The CDR3 spans 14 residues. This CDR3 is CASSVAWEIGELFF. CDR3 sequence (DNA): TGTGCCAGCAGCGTAGCTTGGGAAATCGGGGAGCTGTTTTTT.

Turning to this clone: Other DNA variants within this sample encode the same CDR3. The rearrangement uses TRBV7-9 and TRBJ2-7; no reliable D call. V was clipped by 5 bases and J by 3 bases, with 5 bases between them. Germline-derived CDR1 and CDR2 are SEHNR and FQNEAQ (reference sequence). The length of the CDR3 is 11 residues. In DNA, the CDR3 is TGTGCCAGCAGCACCTACTACGAGCAGTACTTC. Protein: CASSTYYEQYF.

The chain joins TRBV30 to TRBJ1-2, with D possibly matching TRBD1 (6 bases). CDR3 size: 15 residues. V shed 4 bases and J shed 4 bases, with 19 bases lying between them. The germline V gene has CDR1 GTSNPN and CDR2 SVGIG (reference sequence). The CDR3, as DNA: TGTGCCTGGACGGGTGGCGAACAGGGACGCTATGGCTACACCTTC. The encoded protein is CAWTGGEQGRYGYTF.

The chain has TRBV6-1 and TRBJ2-5; D gene ambiguous. The CDR3 has 12 amino acids. Trimming removed 5 bases from V and 4 bases from J, with 8 bases in between. The germline CDR1 and CDR2 sequences are MNHNS and SASEGT. In DNA form, the CDR3 reads TGTGCCAGCAGTCCCTTCGCAGAGACCCAGTACTTC. This codes for CASSPFAETQYF.

CDR3 in DNA: TGCAGCGTTGACCTCGGCTATGGCTACACCTTC. This codes for CSVDLGYGYTF. V is TRBV29-1 and J is TRBJ1-2; D is uncertain. Germline V gives CDR1 SQVTM, CDR2 ANQGSEA. The CDR3 is made up of 11 amino acids. The ends were cut back, 3 bases at V and 4 bases at J, with 6 bases in the middle.

The CDR3 reads CASSARLADPSYNEQFF. In DNA, the CDR3 is TGTGCCAGCAGTGCAAGACTAGCGGATCCTTCCTACAATGAGCAGTTCTTC. This sequence joins TRBV6-1 and TRBJ2-1; TRBD2 aligns across 9 bases. The CDR3 extends over 17 amino acids. Germline V lookup: CDR1 MNHNS, CDR2 SASEGT. V dropped 4 bases and J dropped 1; count of bases not matched to a gene: 8.

The chain combines TRBV27 with TRBJ1-1, with D possibly TRBD1 on 5 matching bases. This CDR3 is built from 16 residues. In germline, CDR1 is MNHEY, CDR2 SMNVEV (reference sequence). V was clipped by 3 bases and J by 8 bases, with 22 bases between them. In nucleotides, the CDR3 is TGTGCCAGCAGTTTTTTCTTCGGGCAGGGCGCCGGAGAAGCTTTCTTT. This gives the protein CASSFFFGQGAGEAFF.

This chain's CDR3 is CAISENSAGGGTDTQYF. In DNA, the CDR3 is TGTGCCATCAGTGAAAATTCAGCGGGAGGTGGCACAGATACGCAGTATTTT. This chain joins TRBV10-3 and TRBJ2-3, with TRBD2 identical over 9 bases. J was trimmed by 1 base and V by 3 bases; bases with no gene match: 8. The CDR3 covers 17 residues. The germline V gene encodes CDR1 ENHRY and CDR2 SYGVKD.

The rearrangement uses TRBV6-1 and TRBJ2-2, with 9 positions matching TRBD1. The length of the CDR3 is 16 residues. Germline trimming cut 3 bases from V and 6 bases from J; bases unmatched to any gene: 8. The germline CDR1 and CDR2 sequences are MNHNS and SASEGT. The CDR3 DNA sequence: TGTGCCAGCAGTGAGACTGGGACAGGGCGAGCCGGGGAGCTGTTTTTT. As protein: CASSETGTGRAGELFF.

The chain links TRBV27 to TRBJ2-5, with D uncertain. The germline V and J ends were trimmed by 6 bases and 1 base, with 9 bases remaining between them. The CDR3 extends over 13 amino acids. CDR1 MNHEY and CDR2 SMNVEV come from the germline V gene (reference sequence). The CDR3 nucleotides read TGTGCCAGCAGATCACTCGTCCAAGAGACCCAGTACTTC. Translated, it gives CASRSLVQETQYF.

This clone occurred many times. The gene calls are TRBV30 and TRBJ2-2; 7 bases match TRBD1. The V gene end was trimmed by 8 bases and the J gene end by 0 bases; junction bases not matched to a gene: 6. The CDR3 sequence is 14 residues long. Germline loops: CDR1 GTSNPN, CDR2 SVGIG (reference sequence). The CDR3 DNA sequence: TGTGCCGGAAAGGGGGCTCCGAACACCGGGGAGCTGTTTTTT. Translated: CAGKGAPNTGELFF.

Concerning this clone: The junction differs from germline at one of its ends, possibly a read error. V is TRBV6-1 and J is TRBJ1-2; 7 nucleotides align to TRBD1. The CDR3 spans 14 residues. Germline V gives CDR1 MNHNS, CDR2 SASEGT. DNA for the CDR3: TGTGCCATCAGTCGACAGGGAGGCTACTATGGCTACACCTTC. It encodes CAISRQGGYYGYTF.

This clone was seen once. The V call is TRBV6-6, the J call TRBJ1-2, with D uncertain. CDR1 and CDR2 (germline): MNHNY, SVGAGI (reference sequence). V was cut by 7 bases and J by 0 bases, with 15 bases left in between. CDR3 size: 15 residues. The CDR3 DNA reads TGTGCCAGCACCCTGGGTCCCTCAGCTAACTATGGCTACACCTTC. This codes for CASTLGPSANYGYTF.